Listed below are T cell receptor beta chains from one sample, sequenced in a study of CD4 T cell repertoires in COVID-19. Only in-frame clones appear in the TCRdb table, and some are missing; sequencing was by immunoSEQ multiplex PCR. In the table there are approximately 75,000 clones, 83% of which are singletons. The sequencing used CD4+ T cells from peripheral blood, collected after recovery from COVID-19. These receptors originate from a human donor who had COVID-19. Each CDR3 is given with its conserved first and last residue. A D gene is named only where the DNA matches it firmly. The size field is filled for only some rows; it gives once, few, many or a size class.

>.|.|TRBJ1-5|TRBV28
CASSLYPTAGQPQHF
TGTGCCAGCAGTTTATACCCGACCGCAGGGCAGCCCCAGCATTTT
>.|.|TRBJ1-4|TRBV7-9
CASSLVTGVATNEKLFF
TGTGCCAGCAGCTTAGTGACGGGAGTTGCAACTAATGAAAAACTGTTTTTT
>TRBD2|.|TRBJ2-5|TRBV5-1
CASSPGTSGGQETQYF
TGCGCCAGCAGCCCGGGGACTAGCGGGGGCCAAGAGACCCAGTACTTC
>.|.|TRBJ2-3|TRBV9
CASSVGDSDTQYF
TGTGCCAGCAGCGTAGGGGACTCAGATACGCAGTATTTT
>.|once|TRBJ1-2|TRBV6-5
CASSNYGYTF
TGTGCCAGCAGTAACTATGGCTACACCTTC
>.|.|TRBJ2-2|TRBV6-4
CASASQGTGELFF
TGTGCCAGCGCATCTCAGGGTACCGGGGAGCTGTTTTTT
>TRBD1|.|TRBJ2-7|TRBV6-2/TRBV6-3
CASSQDRVDEQYF
TGTGCCAGCAGTCAAGACAGGGTAGACGAGCAGTACTTC
>.|few|TRBJ1-2|TRBV7-2
CASSLAREVNGYTF
TGTGCCAGCAGCTTAGCGAGGGAAGTCAATGGCTACACCTTC
>TRBD2|.|TRBJ2-2|TRBV5-3
CARSLSGGCSNTGELFF
TGTGCCAGAAGCTTGAGCGGGGGTTGCTCGAACACCGGGGAGCTGTTTTTT
>.|.|TRBJ1-4|TRBV5-1
CASKGAYNADNEKLFF
TGCGCCAGCAAAGGGGCGTACAACGCTGATAATGAAAAACTGTTTTTT
>.|.|TRBJ1-1|TRBV7-9
CASSLGAGRYTEAFF
TGTGCCAGCAGCTTAGGGGCCGGACGGTACACTGAAGCTTTCTTT
>.|.|TRBJ2-2|TRBV7-2
CASSLRGPGELFF
TGTGCCAGCAGCTTACGGGGGCCCGGGGAGCTGTTTTTT
>.|.|TRBJ2-3|TRBV7-9
CASSLGGFTDTQYF
TGTGCCAGCAGCTTAGGAGGTTTCACAGATACGCAGTATTTT
>.|.|TRBJ2-3|TRBV9
CASSVTGEGDTQYF
TGTGCCAGCAGCGTTACGGGGGAAGGTGATACGCAGTATTTT
>.|.|TRBJ2-6|TRBV5-4
CASSSGGTGSGANVLTF
TGTGCCAGCAGCTCGGGTGGAACTGGCTCTGGGGCCAACGTCCTGACTTTC
>TRBD1|.|TRBJ1-2|TRBV6-5
CASSQDRGYGYTF
TGTGCCAGCAGCCAAGACAGGGGCTATGGCTACACCTTC
>.|.|TRBJ1-3|TRBV3-1/TRBV3-2
CASSQENRPNTIYF
TGTGCCAGCAGCCAAGAAAACCGACCGAACACCATATATTTT
>.|.|TRBJ2-7|TRBV18
CASSPYRARPNEQYF
TGTGCCAGCTCACCATACCGAGCTCGGCCCAACGAGCAGTACTTC
>.|.|TRBJ1-5|TRBV19
CASSIDSAYPQHF
TGTGCCAGTAGTATAGATTCAGCCTACCCCCAGCATTTT
>.|few|TRBJ2-1|TRBV18
CASSPRLVDEQFF
TGTGCCAGCTCACCCAGACTAGTGGATGAGCAGTTCTTC
>.|.|TRBJ1-5|TRBV19
CASNPLGGRSNQPQHF
TGTGCCAGTAATCCCCTAGGCGGCCGAAGCAATCAGCCCCAGCATTTT
>.|.|TRBJ1-5|TRBV19
CASSIRDTNNQPQHF
TGTGCCAGTAGTATCAGGGACACCAACAATCAGCCCCAGCATTTT
>.|.|TRBJ1-5|TRBV7-2
CASSFRRSNQPQHF
TGTGCCAGCAGCTTCAGACGTAGCAATCAGCCCCAGCATTTT
>.|.|TRBJ2-1|TRBV6-6
CASSLDQNNEQFF
TGTGCCAGCAGTTTAGACCAGAACAATGAGCAGTTCTTC
>.|.|TRBJ1-6|TRBV9
CASSAAGSYSPLHF
TGTGCCAGCAGCGCTGCGGGGTCGTATTCACCCCTCCACTTT
>TRBD1|.|TRBJ1-4|TRBV18
CASSRDRLSPFRPLANEKLFF
TGTGCCAGCTCACGGGACAGGTTGTCCCCGTTCCGGCCTTTAGCTAATGAAAAACTGTTTTTT
>.|.|TRBJ2-3|TRBV19
CASSILSGRTTDTQYF
TGTGCCAGTAGTATACTATCTGGGCGTACCACAGATACGCAGTATTTT
>TRBD1|.|TRBJ2-3|TRBV11-3
CASSLGTGIGTDTQYF
TGTGCCAGCAGCTTAGGGACAGGGATTGGCACAGATACGCAGTATTTT
>.|.|TRBJ2-1|TRBV3-1/TRBV3-2
CASSHINEQFF
TGTGCCAGCAGCCATATCAATGAGCAGTTCTTC
>.|.|TRBJ1-1|TRBV1
CTSSQLNTEAFF
TGCACCAGCAGCCAACTTAACACTGAAGCTTTCTTT
>.|few|TRBJ2-7|TRBV11-1
CASSLFYPAYEQYF
TGTGCCAGCAGCTTATTTTATCCCGCCTACGAGCAGTACTTC
>.|.|TRBJ1-2|TRBV6-1
CASSERPQGKLSGYTF
TGTGCCAGCAGTGAACGCCCCCAGGGGAAATTAAGTGGCTACACCTTC
>.|once|TRBJ2-2|TRBV29-1
CSAGRGLTLANTGELFF
TGCAGCGCCGGAAGGGGATTGACACTCGCGAACACCGGGGAGCTGTTTTTT
>TRBD1|.|TRBJ1-5|TRBV7-9
CASSTGQGGSNQPQHF
TGTGCCAGCAGCACAGGACAGGGCGGGAGCAATCAGCCCCAGCATTTT
>TRBD1|.|TRBJ2-7|TRBV6-1
CASSAGTGYSYEQYF
TGTGCCAGCAGTGCCGGGACAGGGTACTCCTACGAGCAGTACTTC
>.|.|TRBJ2-5|TRBV2
CASRPDTYQETQYF
TGTGCCAGCAGACCCGACACCTATCAAGAGACCCAGTACTTC
>.|.|TRBJ1-5|TRBV19
CASARNAFGNSNQPQHF
TGTGCCAGTGCCAGGAACGCGTTCGGGAATAGCAATCAGCCCCAGCATTTT
>TRBD1|.|TRBJ2-5|TRBV6-5
CASSPGQGRGETQYF
TGTGCCAGCAGCCCAGGACAGGGGAGAGGGGAGACCCAGTACTTC
>TRBD1|.|TRBJ2-2|TRBV29-1
CSVEGQGVAGELFF
TGCAGCGTTGAAGGGCAGGGGGTCGCCGGGGAGCTGTTTTTT
>TRBD1|.|TRBJ1-3|TRBV6-5
CASSRMTGSGNTIYF
TGTGCCAGCAGCCGTATGACAGGGTCAGGAAACACCATATATTTT
>.|.|TRBJ2-3|TRBV7-2
CASSYTRQVGGDTQYF
TGTGCCAGCAGCTACACCCGGCAGGTGGGTGGAGATACGCAGTATTTT
>.|.|TRBJ2-2|TRBV7-2
CASSLEGIGELFF
TGTGCCAGCAGCTTAGAAGGAATCGGGGAGCTGTTTTTT
>.|.|TRBJ2-7|TRBV2
CASSRLRGYEQYF
TGTGCCAGCAGCCGACTAAGAGGCTACGAGCAGTACTTC
>TRBD1|.|TRBJ1-3|TRBV6-5
CASSLGQGSGNTIYF
TGTGCCAGCAGTCTTGGACAGGGATCTGGAAACACCATATATTTT
>TRBD1|.|TRBJ2-2|TRBV28
CASLPAGGVSGELFF
TGTGCCAGCCTACCGGCAGGGGGCGTCTCCGGGGAGCTGTTTTTT
>.|.|TRBJ1-1|TRBV18
CASSLFGSSMNTEAFF
TGTGCCAGCTCACTCTTCGGGTCAAGCATGAACACTGAAGCTTTCTTT
>TRBD1|.|TRBJ2-5|TRBV5-1
CASSLAGDRQETQYF
TGCGCCAGCAGCTTGGCCGGGGACAGACAAGAGACCCAGTACTTC
>.|.|TRBJ2-7|TRBV28
CASRRTYEQYF
TGTGCCAGCAGGAGGACCTACGAGCAGTACTTC
>TRBD1|.|TRBJ1-2|TRBV6-6
CASSLYGQGIGGAYGYTF
TGTGCCAGCAGTCTTTACGGACAGGGGATCGGGGGGGCCTATGGCTACACCTTC
>TRBD2|.|TRBJ2-1|TRBV5-4
CASSLGSKRGSSYNEQFF
TGTGCCAGCAGCTTGGGCTCTAAGCGGGGTAGCTCCTACAATGAGCAGTTCTTC
>.|.|TRBJ1-2|TRBV6-5
CASKEWGKNYGYTF
TGTGCCAGCAAGGAATGGGGCAAGAACTATGGCTACACCTTC
>TRBD1|.|TRBJ1-2|TRBV9
CASSATGLTSYGYTF
TGTGCCAGCAGTGCGACAGGGTTAACCTCCTATGGCTACACCTTC
>.|few|TRBJ2-7|TRBV5-1
CASSLLVDPIYEQYF
TGCGCCAGCAGCTTGCTGGTCGATCCGATCTACGAGCAGTACTTC
>TRBD2|.|TRBJ2-3|TRBV5-5
CASSLTPGGVRDTQYF
TGTGCCAGCAGCTTGACCCCCGGGGGGGTTCGGGATACGCAGTATTTT
>TRBD1|.|TRBJ1-2|TRBV3-1/TRBV3-2
CASSQETGRGYTF
TGTGCCAGCAGCCAAGAGACAGGGAGGGGCTACACCTTC
>.|.|TRBJ1-2|TRBV6-5
CASRNRGVYGYTF
TGTGCCAGCCGCAACCGGGGCGTCTATGGCTACACCTTC
>.|.|TRBJ1-3|TRBV7-8
CASSLKRASIVGSGNTIYF
TGTGCCAGCAGCTTGAAGAGAGCCTCTATTGTAGGCTCTGGAAACACCATATATTTT
>.|.|TRBJ2-5|TRBV6-1
CASRTQETQYF
TGTGCCAGCAGGACACAAGAGACCCAGTACTTC
>.|few|TRBJ1-3|TRBV6-5
CASRGLRGNTIYF
TGTGCCAGCAGGGGGTTGAGGGGAAACACCATATATTTT
>.|few|TRBJ1-3|TRBV10-3
CAISNAPHSSGNTIYF
TGTGCCATCAGTAACGCGCCCCATAGCTCTGGAAACACCATATATTTT